The TCR beta chain described here comes from a study of CD8 T cells in ankylosing spondylitis. Quantitative 5'-RACE was performed with molecular barcodes, and it yielded the TCR beta libraries. From the 5' RACE reads, TCRdb called clonotypes with MiXCR, one entry per CDR3 protein. The sample carries 400,000 to 450,000 distinct CDR3 sequences, 17% recorded once. The V segment lost 5 bases and the J segment 6 bases; nucleotides outside the gene matches: 6. From germline, CDR1 is DFQATT and CDR2 SNEGSKA (reference sequence). This CDR3 region has 13 residues. With regard to this clonotype: The target antigen is unknown.

Study-level results: CD8+ disease-linked clones were present at relatively low frequencies in blood. Made up of fewer than ten highly homologous variants, a TCR beta motif appeared characteristic of ankylosing spondylitis blood.

This receptor was identified in a male donor with ankylosing spondylitis. Material: blood, either unsorted or a sorted T cell fraction (not recorded which). This sequence joins TRBV20-1 and TRBJ2-5; 10 bases align to TRBD2. CDR3 region: CSADIAGGKTQYF. The CDR3 DNA reads TGCAGTGCTGACATAGCGGGGGGCAAGACCCAGTACTTC.